Listed below are T cell receptor beta chains from one sample, sequenced in a study of blood T cell repertoires in COVID-19. Measured with immunoSEQ multiplex PCR; TCRdb has only the in-frame clones, and not every one. The data contain about 76,000 clones, 75% to 90% of them singletons. The specimen sequenced was peripheral blood. The receptor set was obtained from a man in his fifties with active COVID-19. Each CDR3 is given with its conserved first and last residue. A D gene is named only where the DNA matches it firmly. Expanded clones get a size class; other rows say once, few or many, or leave the size out.

V gene	D gene	J gene	clone size	CDR3 protein	CDR3 DNA
TRBV27	-	TRBJ2-2	-	CASTLGGGEDTGELFF	TGTGCCAGCACCCTAGGGGGGGGAGAGGACACCGGGGAGCTGTTTTTT
TRBV12-1	-	TRBJ2-7	few	CASSFGLAGYYEQYF	TGTGCCAGCAGCTTTGGTCTAGCGGGGTACTACGAGCAGTACTTC
TRBV9	TRBD1	TRBJ1-5	-	CASSVGPTGGNQPQHF	TGTGCCAGCAGCGTAGGTCCGACAGGGGGCAATCAGCCCCAGCATTTT
TRBV7-9	TRBD1	TRBJ2-7	few	CASSSTGFYEQYF	TGTGCCAGCAGCTCGACAGGGTTTTACGAGCAGTACTTC
TRBV7-9	-	TRBJ1-6	once	CASSLFGQGNSPLHF	TGTGCCAGCAGCTTATTCGGGCAGGGTAATTCACCCCTCCACTTT
TRBV27	-	TRBJ2-2	-	CATYSPGTSGELFF	TGTGCCACCTATTCGCCCGGGACATCCGGGGAGCTGTTTTTT
TRBV2	TRBD2	TRBJ2-7	once	CASSENGLAGSPFSYEQYF	TGTGCCAGCAGTGAGAATGGACTAGCGGGATCCCCCTTCTCCTACGAGCAGTACTTC
TRBV7-3	-	TRBJ2-1	-	CASSWRDGWNEQFF	TGTGCCAGCAGCTGGCGGGACGGGTGGAATGAGCAGTTCTTC
TRBV7-6	-	TRBJ1-1	-	CASSLETVTSEAFF	TGTGCCAGCAGCTTAGAGACGGTGACAAGTGAAGCTTTCTTT
TRBV9	-	TRBJ2-1	-	CASSVELPSSYNEQFF	TGTGCCAGCAGCGTAGAACTCCCGAGCTCCTACAATGAGCAGTTCTTC
TRBV7-9	-	TRBJ1-5	-	CASSLGQDYQPQHF	TGTGCCAGCAGCTTAGGACAGGATTATCAGCCCCAGCATTTT
TRBV2	TRBD1	TRBJ2-7	-	CASSDNRDRESEQYF	TGTGCCAGCAGTGATAACCGGGACAGGGAGAGCGAGCAGTACTTC
TRBV14	TRBD1	TRBJ1-6	-	CASSQAYRGPSPLHF	TGTGCCAGCAGCCAAGCGTACAGGGGGCCTTCACCCCTCCACTTT
TRBV19	-	TRBJ2-7	-	CASGGRGYEQYF	TGTGCCAGTGGAGGCAGGGGTTACGAGCAGTACTTC
TRBV7-3	TRBD1	TRBJ2-7	-	CASSLTGQETYEQYF	TGTGCCAGCAGCTTAACAGGACAGGAGACCTACGAGCAGTACTTC
TRBV29-1	-	TRBJ2-1	-	CSARGAYNEQFF	TGCAGCGCCCGCGGGGCCTACAATGAGCAGTTCTTC
TRBV2	-	TRBJ2-2	once	CASRYAGELFF	TGTGCCAGTCGGTACGCCGGGGAGCTGTTTTTT
TRBV2	TRBD1	TRBJ2-7	-	CASTLTGQPTGEQYF	TGTGCCAGCACCCTGACGGGACAGCCGACGGGCGAGCAGTACTTC
TRBV19	-	TRBJ1-5	-	CASLQGINQPQHF	TGTGCCAGTCTTCAGGGGATTAATCAGCCCCAGCATTTT
TRBV12-3/TRBV12-4	-	TRBJ1-4	few	CASKRTEYEKLFF	TGTGCCAGCAAGAGGACAGAGTATGAAAAACTGTTTTTT
TRBV28	TRBD1	TRBJ1-2	-	CASSLQDRVGGYTF	TGTGCCAGCAGTTTGCAGGACAGGGTCGGGGGCTACACCTTC
TRBV24-1	TRBD1	TRBJ1-1	-	CATSDGDSPEAFF	TGTGCCACCAGTGACGGGGACAGCCCTGAAGCTTTCTTT
TRBV7-3	-	TRBJ2-3	-	CASSLGRGPTDTQYF	TGTGCCAGCAGCTTGGGGCGGGGGCCCACAGATACGCAGTATTTT
TRBV3-1/TRBV3-2	TRBD1	TRBJ2-6	-	CASSQVGSNAGTGEILGVLTF	TGTGCCAGCAGCCAAGTAGGATCTAACGCCGGGACAGGGGAGATTCTCGGCGTCCTGACTTTC
TRBV6-2/TRBV6-3	-	TRBJ1-1	-	CASSQVTENTEAFF	TGTGCCAGCAGTCAAGTGACAGAGAACACTGAAGCTTTCTTT
TRBV28	-	TRBJ1-1	-	CASSRPFGQPNTEAFF	TGTGCCAGCAGTCGACCCTTCGGACAGCCAAACACTGAAGCTTTCTTT
TRBV3-1/TRBV3-2	-	TRBJ2-5	-	CASSQDQGRAAQYF	TGTGCCAGCAGCCAAGATCAGGGCCGGGCGGCCCAGTACTTC
TRBV19	-	TRBJ1-2	-	CATFRGVGGYTF	TGTGCCACCTTTCGGGGGGTCGGGGGCTACACCTTC
TRBV5-1	-	TRBJ1-2	-	CASSLGGGYTF	TGCGCCAGCAGCTTGGGTGGCGGCTACACCTTC
TRBV18	-	TRBJ2-2	-	CASSPTGTDGELFF	TGTGCCAGCTCCCCTACAGGTACAGACGGGGAGCTGTTTTTT
TRBV7-2	-	TRBJ1-1	-	CASSLGQRNTEAFF	TGTGCCAGCAGCCTAGGACAGAGGAACACTGAAGCTTTCTTT
TRBV3-1/TRBV3-2	-	TRBJ1-4	-	CASGRRNEKLFF	TGTGCCAGCGGGAGAAGGAATGAAAAACTGTTTTTT
TRBV5-4	-	TRBJ2-5	-	CASSSRTAQETQYF	TGTGCCAGCAGCTCACGGACAGCTCAAGAGACCCAGTACTTC
TRBV7-9	-	TRBJ2-1	-	CASSLGQLANEQFF	TGTGCCAGCAGCTTAGGTCAACTTGCCAATGAGCAGTTCTTC
TRBV5-4	-	TRBJ2-7	-	CASSPDSGRSYEQYF	TGTGCCAGCAGCCCAGACTCAGGGCGCTCCTACGAGCAGTACTTC
TRBV29-1	TRBD1	TRBJ1-2	-	CSVARTGQGYTF	TGCAGCGTCGCCCGGACAGGGCAAGGCTACACCTTC
TRBV5-1	-	TRBJ1-3	few	CASSSGEAGDTIYF	TGCGCCAGCAGCTCTGGGGAGGCCGGGGACACCATATATTTT
TRBV19	TRBD2	TRBJ2-3	once	CASSIGQGLAGGDTQYF	TGTGCCAGTAGTATAGGACAGGGACTAGCGGGTGGAGATACGCAGTATTTT
TRBV30	TRBD2	TRBJ2-3	-	CAWSVPSGSVTDTQYF	TGTGCCTGGAGTGTACCTAGCGGGAGTGTAACAGATACGCAGTATTTT
TRBV5-1	TRBD1	TRBJ1-1	-	CASRLHGTDSEAFF	TGCGCCAGCAGGCTCCATGGGACAGACTCTGAAGCTTTCTTT
TRBV3-1/TRBV3-2	TRBD1	TRBJ2-3	-	CASSPQSTGNTQYF	TGTGCCAGCAGCCCCCAGTCGACAGGGAATACGCAGTATTTT
TRBV6-5	-	TRBJ1-3	once	CASISPSSGNTIYF	TGTGCCAGCATTTCCCCGTCCTCTGGAAACACCATATATTTT
TRBV9	-	TRBJ1-2	-	CASSVAGSNLLYGYTF	TGTGCCAGCAGCGTTGCCGGGTCCAACTTGCTCTATGGCTACACCTTC
TRBV6-1	-	TRBJ2-2	-	CASSDRGSYTGELFF	TGTGCCAGCAGTGATCGGGGGTCTTACACCGGGGAGCTGTTTTTT
TRBV5-1	TRBD2	TRBJ2-5	-	CASSLGPSGVQETQYF	TGCGCCAGCAGCTTGGGGCCCAGCGGGGTCCAAGAGACCCAGTACTTC
TRBV7-9	TRBD2	TRBJ2-5	-	CASSLLLAGEAETQYF	TGTGCCAGCAGCTTATTGTTAGCGGGAGAGGCAGAGACCCAGTACTTC
TRBV19	TRBD1	TRBJ1-5	-	CASSITGDNQPQHF	TGTGCCAGTTCCATCACAGGGGACAATCAGCCCCAGCATTTT
TRBV6-2/TRBV6-3	-	TRBJ2-7	-	CASSPTPGKGYEQYF	TGTGCCAGCAGTCCGACCCCCGGGAAGGGATACGAGCAGTACTTC
TRBV24-1	TRBD1	TRBJ2-5	-	CATGTGAQETQYF	TGTGCCACCGGGACAGGGGCCCAAGAGACCCAGTACTTC
TRBV11-2	-	TRBJ1-2	-	CASSFRGRGVDYGYTF	TGTGCCAGCAGCTTTCGGGGGAGGGGAGTGGACTATGGCTACACCTTC
TRBV5-1	TRBD1	TRBJ2-6	-	CASSFDGQGASGANVLTF	TGCGCCAGCAGCTTCGACGGACAGGGGGCTTCTGGGGCCAACGTCCTGACTTTC
TRBV29-1	-	TRBJ1-1	once	CSVGRGNTEAFF	TGCAGCGTTGGAAGAGGGAACACTGAAGCTTTCTTT
TRBV6-2/TRBV6-3	TRBD1	TRBJ2-3	-	CASSFRDRGRTDTQYF	TGTGCCAGCAGTTTCCGGGACAGGGGAAGGACAGATACGCAGTATTTT
TRBV6-2/TRBV6-3	-	TRBJ2-7	-	CASSYRRSPLDYEQYF	TGTGCCAGCAGTTACCGACGGAGCCCGTTGGACTACGAGCAGTACTTC
TRBV5-1	TRBD1	TRBJ2-3	once	CASSLGTASTSTDTQYF	TGCGCCAGCAGCTTAGGGACAGCTTCAACTAGCACAGATACGCAGTATTTT